This entry features one T cell receptor beta chain sequence. Its ends do not fully match the called genes, so a read error is possible. The sample belongs to a study of blood T cell repertoires in COVID-19. Germline CDR1 KGHSH, CDR2 LQKENI. The CDR3 consists of 13 residues. Libraries were prepared by immunoSEQ multiplex PCR; TCRdb keeps only in-frame clonotypes and omits some of them. In the table there are about 300,000 clones, about 90% of which are singletons. This clonotype originated in a woman aged 25-40 years with COVID-19, enrolled during active disease. Specimen: peripheral blood. This chain links TRBV18 with TRBJ1-1; D is ambiguous. CDR3 DNA: TGTGCCAGCTCGCCACGGGGAGGCACTGAAGCTTTCTTT. It encodes CASSPRGGTEAFF.